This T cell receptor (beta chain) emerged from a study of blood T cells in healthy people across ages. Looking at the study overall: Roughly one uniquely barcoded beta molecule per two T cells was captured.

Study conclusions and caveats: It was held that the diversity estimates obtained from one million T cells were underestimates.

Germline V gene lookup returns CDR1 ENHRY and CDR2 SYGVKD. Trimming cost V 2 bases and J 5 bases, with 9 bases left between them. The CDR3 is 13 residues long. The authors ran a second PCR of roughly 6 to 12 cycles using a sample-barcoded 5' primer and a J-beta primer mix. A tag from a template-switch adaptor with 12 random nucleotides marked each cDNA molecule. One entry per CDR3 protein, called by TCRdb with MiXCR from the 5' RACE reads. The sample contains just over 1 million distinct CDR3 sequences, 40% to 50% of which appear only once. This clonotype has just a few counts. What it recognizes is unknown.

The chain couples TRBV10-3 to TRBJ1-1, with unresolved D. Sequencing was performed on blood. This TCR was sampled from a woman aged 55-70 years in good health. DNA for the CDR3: TGTGCCATCAGTGAGGGCGGAGAAACTGAAGCTTTCTTT. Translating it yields CAISEGGETEAFF.